Listed below are T cell receptor beta chains from one sample, sequenced in a study of glioma-infiltrating T cells after dendritic cell vaccination. Method: immunoSEQ multiplex PCR; TCRdb's copy keeps in-frame clones and lacks some. The table includes 90,000 to 110,000 clones, around 90% detected once. Sequencing used blood, obtained after dendritic cell vaccination. These receptors were taken from a human donor with glioblastoma. CDR3s include the opening cysteine and the closing phenylalanine or tryptophan. Fields, in order: CDR3 protein, CDR3 DNA, V gene, D gene, J gene. A D gene is named only where the DNA matches it firmly.

CDR3aa: CASSLGQGTSGNTIYF
CDR3nt: TGCGCCAGCAGCCTCGGACAGGGGACCTCCGGAAACACCATATATTTT
v_gene: TRBV5-1
d_gene: TRBD1
j_gene: TRBJ1-3

CDR3aa: CASSIPGLASYEQYF
CDR3nt: TGTGCCAGCAGTATACCGGGACTAGCGTCCTACGAGCAGTACTTC
v_gene: TRBV6-1
d_gene: TRBD2
j_gene: TRBJ2-7

CDR3aa: CASSVGDREEAFF
CDR3nt: TGTGCCAGCAGCGTAGGAGACAGGGAAGAAGCTTTCTTT
v_gene: TRBV9
d_gene: TRBD1
j_gene: TRBJ1-1

CDR3aa: CASRTRGGGPVETQYF
CDR3nt: TGCGCCAGCAGAACCCGGGGCGGGGGGCCGGTGGAGACCCAGTACTTC
v_gene: TRBV5-1
d_gene: TRBD2
j_gene: TRBJ2-5

CDR3aa: CASSLNRVLTSDTQYF
CDR3nt: TGTGCCAGCAGCCTTAATCGCGTCCTCACTTCAGATACGCAGTATTTT
v_gene: TRBV27
d_gene: -
j_gene: TRBJ2-3

CDR3aa: CASSPAGTFSSYEQYF
CDR3nt: TGTGCCAGCAGCCCAGCTGGGACTTTCAGCTCCTACGAGCAGTACTTC
v_gene: TRBV9
d_gene: -
j_gene: TRBJ2-7

CDR3aa: CASSQGWTGGSFF
CDR3nt: TGTGCCAGCAGCCAGGGTTGGACAGGGGGCTCGTTCTTC
v_gene: TRBV14
d_gene: TRBD1
j_gene: TRBJ2-1

CDR3aa: CSLLSSGTSTDTQYF
CDR3nt: TGCAGCCTCCTAAGTAGCGGGACTAGCACAGATACGCAGTATTTT
v_gene: TRBV29-1
d_gene: TRBD2
j_gene: TRBJ2-3

CDR3aa: CASSLRGNTEAFF
CDR3nt: TGTGCCAGCAGCCTCAGGGGTAACACTGAAGCTTTCTTT
v_gene: TRBV9
d_gene: -
j_gene: TRBJ1-1

CDR3aa: CASSELGQSLYGYTF
CDR3nt: TGTGCCAGCAGTGAATTGGGACAGTCTTTATATGGCTACACCTTC
v_gene: TRBV2
d_gene: TRBD1
j_gene: TRBJ1-2

CDR3aa: CASRRTVSSYEQYF
CDR3nt: TGTGCCAGCCGCCGAACCGTAAGCTCCTACGAGCAGTACTTC
v_gene: TRBV27
d_gene: -
j_gene: TRBJ2-7

CDR3aa: CASSIAPGNTEAFF
CDR3nt: TGTGCCAGTAGTATAGCCCCAGGGAACACTGAAGCTTTCTTT
v_gene: TRBV19
d_gene: -
j_gene: TRBJ1-1

CDR3aa: CASSLVGQGNTEAFF
CDR3nt: TGTGCCAGCAGTTTAGTGGGACAGGGGAACACTGAAGCTTTCTTT
v_gene: TRBV27
d_gene: TRBD1
j_gene: TRBJ1-1

CDR3aa: CASSSREGGGTDTQYF
CDR3nt: TGTGCCAGCAGCTCCCGCGAGGGGGGGGGCACAGATACGCAGTATTTT
v_gene: TRBV7-3
d_gene: -
j_gene: TRBJ2-3

CDR3aa: CAWTSTESNYGYTF
CDR3nt: TGTGCCTGGACCTCGACGGAGTCTAACTATGGCTACACCTTC
v_gene: TRBV30
d_gene: -
j_gene: TRBJ1-2

CDR3aa: CAISGNREGNEQFF
CDR3nt: TGTGCCATCAGTGGGAACAGGGAGGGCAATGAGCAGTTCTTC
v_gene: TRBV10-3
d_gene: -
j_gene: TRBJ2-1

CDR3aa: CASSLIAGGIPTGANVLTF
CDR3nt: TGTGCCAGCAGCTTAATCGCGGGGGGGATCCCAACTGGGGCCAACGTCCTGACTTTC
v_gene: TRBV7-3
d_gene: TRBD2
j_gene: TRBJ2-6

CDR3aa: CASSVAAGTYEQYF
CDR3nt: TGTGCCAGCAGCGTAGCAGCAGGGACCTACGAGCAGTACTTC
v_gene: TRBV9
d_gene: -
j_gene: TRBJ2-7

CDR3aa: CASVPPGQGSNEQFF
CDR3nt: TGTGCCAGCGTCCCGCCGGGACAGGGAAGCAATGAGCAGTTCTTC
v_gene: TRBV6-1
d_gene: TRBD1
j_gene: TRBJ2-1

CDR3aa: CASRRGQANYGYTF
CDR3nt: TGTGCCAGCAGACGGGGACAAGCTAACTATGGCTACACCTTC
v_gene: TRBV6-5
d_gene: -
j_gene: TRBJ1-2

CDR3aa: CASSQGTGWSPNEKLFF
CDR3nt: TGTGCCAGCAGCCAAGGTACAGGGTGGTCGCCTAATGAAAAACTGTTTTTT
v_gene: TRBV14
d_gene: -
j_gene: TRBJ1-4

CDR3aa: CASSVAGAAYEQYF
CDR3nt: TGTGCCAGCAGCGTCGCAGGGGCCGCCTACGAGCAGTACTTC
v_gene: TRBV9
d_gene: -
j_gene: TRBJ2-7

CDR3aa: CASRGTGGTGELFF
CDR3nt: TGTGCCAGCAGGGGGACAGGAGGGACCGGGGAGCTGTTTTTT
v_gene: TRBV2
d_gene: TRBD1
j_gene: TRBJ2-2

CDR3aa: CASREGQGEILVKTQYF
CDR3nt: TGCGCCAGCAGGGAGGGACAGGGAGAGATTCTTGTGAAGACCCAGTACTTC
v_gene: TRBV10-1
d_gene: TRBD1
j_gene: TRBJ2-5

CDR3aa: CASSLDQDRGNEQFF
CDR3nt: TGTGCCAGCAGCTTGGATCAGGACAGGGGTAATGAGCAGTTCTTC
v_gene: TRBV5-4
d_gene: TRBD1
j_gene: TRBJ2-1

CDR3aa: CASSKAGTTDMSYTF
CDR3nt: TGTGCCAGCAGCAAGGCAGGGACAACGGATATGAGCTACACCTTC
v_gene: TRBV5-6
d_gene: -
j_gene: TRBJ1-2

CDR3aa: CASSPRDRGTEAFF
CDR3nt: TGTGCCAGCTCACCACGGGACAGGGGCACTGAAGCTTTCTTT
v_gene: TRBV18
d_gene: TRBD1
j_gene: TRBJ1-1

CDR3aa: CASVIPGSYGYTF
CDR3nt: TGTGCCAGCGTTATTCCGGGGTCATATGGCTACACCTTC
v_gene: TRBV6-6
d_gene: -
j_gene: TRBJ1-2

CDR3aa: CASSLRQDHTGELFF
CDR3nt: TGTGCCAGCAGCTTGCGGCAGGATCACACCGGGGAGCTGTTTTTT
v_gene: TRBV5-4
d_gene: -
j_gene: TRBJ2-2